The sequence of this T cell receptor (beta chain) was determined in a study of memory CD4+ T cells and cytomegalovirus serostatus. Background on the study: Of the healthy Belgian adults, 9 were CMV seropositive and 20 to 30 seronegative.

Comment on this clone: What it binds is not known.

Single viable CD3+CD4+CD8-CD45RO+ cells were sorted as the memory CD4+ T cells. Per the original data handling: Out-of-frame sequences were removed, leaving about 2,300,000 distinct TCRbeta sequences. Sequenced by immunoSEQ multiplex PCR; TCRdb stores in-frame clones only, minus some. V, J and clone size reflect that table, while D and trimming were determined from the DNA. The sample includes about 56,000 clones, over 80% of them seen just once. Study-wide results and limits: CD4+ memory repertoires contained 67 of 164 reported CMV TCRbeta sequences.

The CDR3 is 11 amino acids. From germline, CDR1 is SNHLY and CDR2 FYNNEI. V lost 6 bases and J 4 bases, leaving 4 bases between the germline ends. The specimen was memory CD4+ T cells from blood. The chain carries TRBV2 and TRBJ2-1; no reliable D call. This receptor was obtained from an adult in good health and CMV-seronegative. CDR3 DNA sequence: TGTGCCAGCAGCGTTTACAATGAGCAGTTCTTC. This encodes CASSVYNEQFF.